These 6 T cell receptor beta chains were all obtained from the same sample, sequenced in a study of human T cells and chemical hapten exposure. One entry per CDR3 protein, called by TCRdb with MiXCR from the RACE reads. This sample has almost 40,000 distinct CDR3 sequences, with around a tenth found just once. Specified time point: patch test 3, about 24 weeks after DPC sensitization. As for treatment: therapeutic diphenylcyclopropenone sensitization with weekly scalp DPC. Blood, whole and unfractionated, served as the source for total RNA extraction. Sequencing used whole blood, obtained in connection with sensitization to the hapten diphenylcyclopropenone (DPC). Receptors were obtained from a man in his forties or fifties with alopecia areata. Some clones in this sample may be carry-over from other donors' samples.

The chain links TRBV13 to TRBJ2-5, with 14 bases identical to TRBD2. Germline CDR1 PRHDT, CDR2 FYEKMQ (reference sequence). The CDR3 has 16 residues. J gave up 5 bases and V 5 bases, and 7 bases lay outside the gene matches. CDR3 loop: CASSPGTSGSLETQYF. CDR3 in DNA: TGTGCCAGCAGCCCGGGGACTAGCGGGAGTTTGGAGACCCAGTACTTC.

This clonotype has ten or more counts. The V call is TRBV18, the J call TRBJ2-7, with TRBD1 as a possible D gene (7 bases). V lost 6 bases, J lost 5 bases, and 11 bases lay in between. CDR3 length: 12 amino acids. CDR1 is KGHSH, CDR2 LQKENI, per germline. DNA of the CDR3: TGTGCCAGCTCGACAGGGAGGAACGAGCAGTACTTC. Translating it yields CASSTGRNEQYF.

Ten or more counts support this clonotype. The CDR3 loop is CASSLSGGSRQAGYTF. The CDR3 nucleotides are TGCGCCAGCAGCTTGAGCGGGGGGTCACGTCAGGCTGGCTACACCTTC. The chain carries TRBV5-1 and TRBJ1-2, with D possibly being TRBD1 (5 bases). Germline CDR1 SGHRS, CDR2 YFSETQ. The CDR3 length is 16 residues. V lost 1 base and J lost 7, with 20 bases in between.

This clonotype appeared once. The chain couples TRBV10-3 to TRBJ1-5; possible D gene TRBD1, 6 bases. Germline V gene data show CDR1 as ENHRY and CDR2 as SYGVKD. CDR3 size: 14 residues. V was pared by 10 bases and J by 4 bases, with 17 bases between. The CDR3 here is CATSVDSLNQPQHF. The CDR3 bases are TGTGCCACCTCGGTGGACAGCTTAAATCAGCCCCAGCATTTT.

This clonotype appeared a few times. The CDR3 loop reads CASRGLAGEQFF. DNA of the CDR3: TGTGCCAGCAGGGGACTAGCGGGTGAGCAGTTCTTC. J is TRBJ2-1 and V is TRBV2; TRBD2 matches 12 bases. CDR1 is SNHLY and CDR2 is FYNNEI in the germline V gene. The CDR3 contains 12 residues. Trimming at V came to 6 bases and at J to 9 bases, leaving 0 bases not matched to a gene.

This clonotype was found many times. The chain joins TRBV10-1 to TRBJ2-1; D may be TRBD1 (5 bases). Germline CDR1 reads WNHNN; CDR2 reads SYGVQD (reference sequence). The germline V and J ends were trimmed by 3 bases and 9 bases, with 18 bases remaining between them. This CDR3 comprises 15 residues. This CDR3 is CASSDPSVKGREQFF. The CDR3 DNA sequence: TGCGCCAGCAGTGACCCCTCGGTTAAGGGGCGTGAGCAGTTCTTC.